This T cell receptor beta chain emerged from a study of shared clonotypes between healthy human individuals. Whole-study findings and limits: Among the subsets, naive ones generally showed larger estimated richness than memory ones.

About this clone itself: Its matching antigen is unknown.

Trimming took 9 bases from V and 4 from J; bases not matched to a gene: 6. This CDR3 region has 15 residues. CDR1 ENHRY and CDR2 SYGVKD come from the germline V gene. TCRdb's table, derived via immunoSEQ multiplex PCR, lists solely in-frame clones and lacks some. The sample records approximately 1.1 million clones, about four fifths being singletons. The rearrangement links TRBV10-3 to TRBJ2-3, with 14 bases aligning to TRBD2. The sample was memory CD4+ T cells from PBMCs. As to subset: CD45RA-negative fraction. The TCR originated in a man aged 18 to 29 in good health. Some clones in this sample may be carry-over from other donors' samples. Written as DNA, the CDR3 is TGTGCCATAACCGGGACTAGCGGGAGAGCAGATACGCAGTATTTT. Its translation is CAITGTSGRADTQYF.